This T cell receptor (delta chain) was captured by sequencing in a study of γδ T cells in repeated Plasmodium falciparum infection. This clone turned up a few times. The translation of this DNA and the TCRdb protein of a much larger clone differ at residue 15, probably owing to a read error; the protein shown here is translated from the DNA. Vgamma9/Vdelta2+ and Vdelta2-negative gammadelta T cells were flow-sorted from PBMC for bulk sequencing. TCRdb used CATT to re-call clones from the multiplex PCR reads. This sample carries tens of thousands of delta-chain clones, roughly 1.6% of them seen once, and the ten largest clones take roughly 8.6%. This CDR3 comprises 19 residues. Germline loops: CDR1 TSWWSYY, CDR2 QGS. The V end was cut by 6 bases, the J end by 7 bases, with 33 bases between.

The rearrangement joins TRDV1 to TRDJ1; D may be TRDD3 (7 bases). Here the J gene was assigned by germline matching of the DNA, as TCRdb has none. This sequence originates from a pool of human donors (malaria-infected and uninfected, not separated). Sequencing was done on a sample of gamma-delta T cells from blood. The CDR3 sequence is CALGSGSYVFTGAKSKLIF. The CDR3 DNA reads as TGTGCTCTTGGATCGGGGTCCTACGTTTTTACTGGGGCTAAAAGTAAACTCATCTTT.